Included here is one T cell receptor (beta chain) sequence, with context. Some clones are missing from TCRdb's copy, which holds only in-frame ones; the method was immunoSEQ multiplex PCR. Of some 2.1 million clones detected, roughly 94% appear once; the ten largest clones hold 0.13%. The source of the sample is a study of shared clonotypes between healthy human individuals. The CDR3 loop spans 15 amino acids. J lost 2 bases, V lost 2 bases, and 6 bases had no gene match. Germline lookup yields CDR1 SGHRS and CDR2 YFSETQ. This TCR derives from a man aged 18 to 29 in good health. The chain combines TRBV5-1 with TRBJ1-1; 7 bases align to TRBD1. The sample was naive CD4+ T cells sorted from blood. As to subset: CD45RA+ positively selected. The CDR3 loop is CASSFRDRENTEAFF. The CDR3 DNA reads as TGCGCCAGCAGCTTCCGGGACAGAGAAAACACTGAAGCTTTCTTT.